Sequencing of this T cell receptor beta chain was carried out in a study of blood T cells in healthy people across ages (dated by TCRdb to 2015 to 2017). Context from the whole study: In model experiments, template switching captured about one uniquely barcoded TCR beta cDNA molecule for every two T cells. The donors were divided into four age groups: young (average around 17 years), middle-aged (about 39), aged (approximately 62) and long-lived (around 80). Using deep sequencing normalized with unique cDNA molecular identifiers, the study measured how TCR beta repertoire diversity changes with age. Two additional independent replicas of 1 million unique cDNA reads from the same blood draw were analyzed for two donors (one aged 18 to 30 and one aged 80 or older).

Many counts were recorded for this clonotype. Its recognized antigen is unknown. No qualities accompany the bases; no much larger clone lies one base away. Libraries were constructed by 5' RACE. The sequencing machine was an Illumina HiSeq 2500. A second PCR of about 6 to 12 cycles was performed with a sample-barcoded 5' primer and a J-beta primer mix. Each TCR beta cDNA molecule received a unique molecular identifier from a template-switch 5' adaptor carrying 12 random nucleotides. Each sample yielded at least 3 million CDR3-containing paired-end reads. First-strand cDNA synthesis was performed from all RNA using the Mint cDNA synthesis kit, with priming by a TRBC-specific oligonucleotide. After uracil-DNA glycosylase treatment, a first 18-cycle PCR used universal primers M1SS and BC2_uni_R on all cDNA. In the authors' own workflow: For normalization, 1 million high-quality reads, each with a distinct molecular identifier, were randomly selected from each sample. Instead of being binned into consensus sequences, reads with shared molecular identifiers were discarded. MiTCR, set to a Q25 quality threshold and the strictest error-elimination algorithm, was used for CDR3 identification, clonotype clustering and error correction. A nonparametric unseen species model with Euler transformation was used to estimate a lower bound on total TCR beta diversity. TCRdb applied fastp at Q25 and MiXCR to the public reads, then kept only in-frame beta chains. Rows matching on CDR3 protein sequence are summarized as one entry with the most common DNA and genes. What appears here as the V and J calls and clone size reflects TCRdb's work, not the paper's. The sample table lists approximately 780,000 distinct CDR3 sequences, around a quarter of them with a count of one. 3% of the sample comes from the top ten.

V is cut by 5 bases and J by 4 bases, and the space between the germline ends is 5 bases. CDR1 SNHLY and CDR2 FYNNEI are derived from the germline V gene. Including the terminal cysteine and phenylalanine, the CDR3 comprises 11 residues. The read is trimmed to its CDR3 DNA, 33 bases read in frame from base 1. Summary of the overall study and its limitations: Observed TCR beta diversity correlated strongly with the percentage of naive T cells measured by flow cytometry. Since profiling was done on bulk unsorted PBMCs, naive and antigen-experienced compartments could not be conclusively compared. Observed TCR beta diversity per million T cells fell roughly linearly with age, and a significant reduction was already apparent by age around 40. Estimates of total diversity based on one million sequenced T cells were considered lower bounds and underestimates. Because donor CMV infection status was unknown, age-related changes in expanded clonotypes were potentially confounded. Compared with the aged group, more naive CD4+ T cells, fewer expanded clones and increased TCR diversity were shown by the long-lived group, suggesting age selection.

The roughly 39 donors, aged about 6 to 100 years, were systemically healthy Caucasian individuals from Russia. Each donor gave approximately 9.3 milliliters of peripheral blood, collected into EDTA-treated Vacutainer tubes. Ficoll-Paque density-gradient centrifugation was used to isolate PBMCs, with at least 6 million per sample. Total RNA was extracted from PBMCs with Trizol reagent, with at least 6 micrograms obtained per sample. The percentages of naive CD45RAhigh/CD27high T cells were determined by flow cytometry on a PBMC aliquot from every donor. This sample was also put to use in a study of T cells of mothers and their children. As noted in the second study: The donors were nine systemically healthy Caucasian individuals, made up of three mothers and their six children. cDNA synthesis consumed the entire amount of extracted RNA, loaded at about 1.5 ug RNA in each 15 ul reaction. Sample barcodes and 2-4 random nucleotides were added via the M1S primer in the second PCR. Over 8.5 million TCR beta CDR3 reads were obtained for each mother, and approximately 3 million reads were obtained for each child. TCR recombination output is similarly shaped by thymic selection in related and unrelated pairs, with a minor effect exerted by inherited differences. Normalized repertoire overlap was always slightly but never significantly higher in related than unrelated mother-child pairs. With a sensitivity of approximately 100 clones per million clonotypes, no persistent microchimeric T cell clones were detected. Deep NGS was used in the study to compare the TCR beta repertoires of mothers and children and to look for features that separate related mother-child pairs from unrelated individuals. The mean age was roughly 36 +/- 4 years for the mothers and about 12 +/- 4 years for the children. After adapter ligation was performed with NEBNext reagents, the libraries were sequenced on an Illumina HiSeq 2000 with 100+100 nt paired-end reads. Mother and child libraries were prepared a month apart and sequenced in separate runs to prevent cross-contamination. For each donor, between about 500,000 and 2,100,000 distinct TCR beta clonotypes were identified. Naive TCR beta clonotypes were estimated from low-frequency clonotypes matched to each donor's FACS-determined naive share, without sorting.

Sequencing was performed on blood. The sequence was obtained from a boy under 18 in good health. The chain employs TRBV2 and TRBJ2-5; no D gene call is confident. The CDR3 corresponds to CASSPLETQYF. The sequenced DNA is TGTGCCAGCAGTCCTTTAGAGACCCAGTACTTC.